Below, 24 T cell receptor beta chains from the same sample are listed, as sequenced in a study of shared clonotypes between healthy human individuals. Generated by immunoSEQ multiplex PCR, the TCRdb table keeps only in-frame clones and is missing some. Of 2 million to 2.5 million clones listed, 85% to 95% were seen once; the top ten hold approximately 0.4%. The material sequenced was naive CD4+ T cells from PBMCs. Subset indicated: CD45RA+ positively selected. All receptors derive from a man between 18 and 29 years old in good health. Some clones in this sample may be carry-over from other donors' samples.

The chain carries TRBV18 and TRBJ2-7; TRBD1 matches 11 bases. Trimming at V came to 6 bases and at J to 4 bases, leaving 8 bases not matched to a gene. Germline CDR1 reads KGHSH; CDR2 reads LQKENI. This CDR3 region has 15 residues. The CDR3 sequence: CASSTWDRGVYEQYF. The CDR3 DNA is TGTGCCAGCTCTACCTGGGACAGGGGGGTTTACGAGCAGTACTTC.

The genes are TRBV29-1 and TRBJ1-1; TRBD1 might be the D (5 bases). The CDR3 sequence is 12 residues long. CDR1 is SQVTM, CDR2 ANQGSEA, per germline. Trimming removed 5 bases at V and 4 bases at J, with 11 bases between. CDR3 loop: CSVISGSTEAFF. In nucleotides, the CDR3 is TGCAGCGTTATATCAGGGAGCACTGAAGCTTTCTTT.

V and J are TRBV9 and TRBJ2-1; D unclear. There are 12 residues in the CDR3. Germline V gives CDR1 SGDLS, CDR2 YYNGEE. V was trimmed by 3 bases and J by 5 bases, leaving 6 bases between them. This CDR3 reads CASSAEDNEQFF. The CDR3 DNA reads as TGTGCCAGCAGCGCCGAGGACAATGAGCAGTTCTTC.

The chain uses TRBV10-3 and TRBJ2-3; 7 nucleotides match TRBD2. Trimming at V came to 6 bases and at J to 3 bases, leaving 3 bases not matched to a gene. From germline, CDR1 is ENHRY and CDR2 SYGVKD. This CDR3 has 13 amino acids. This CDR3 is CAIRGGETDTQYF. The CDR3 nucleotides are TGTGCCATCAGGGGGGGGGAAACAGATACGCAGTATTTT.

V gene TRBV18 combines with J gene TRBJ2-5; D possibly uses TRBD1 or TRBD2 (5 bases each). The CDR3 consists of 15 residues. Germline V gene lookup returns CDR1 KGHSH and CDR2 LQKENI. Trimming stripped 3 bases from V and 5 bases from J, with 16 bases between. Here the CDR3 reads CASSPSRQGGETQYF. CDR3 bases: TGTGCCAGCTCACCGAGCCGGCAGGGCGGGGAGACCCAGTACTTC.

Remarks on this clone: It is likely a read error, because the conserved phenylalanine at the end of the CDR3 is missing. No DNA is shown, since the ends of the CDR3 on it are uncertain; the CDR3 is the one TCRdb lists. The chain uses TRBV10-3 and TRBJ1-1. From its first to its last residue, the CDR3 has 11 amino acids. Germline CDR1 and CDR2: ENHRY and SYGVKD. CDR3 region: CAISEDGGFLY.

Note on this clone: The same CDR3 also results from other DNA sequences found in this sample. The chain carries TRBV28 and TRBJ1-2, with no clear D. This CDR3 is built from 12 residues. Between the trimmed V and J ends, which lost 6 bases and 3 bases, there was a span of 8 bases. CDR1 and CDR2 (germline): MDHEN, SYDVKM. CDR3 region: CASSQEDYGYTF. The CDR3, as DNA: TGTGCCAGCAGCCAAGAAGACTATGGCTACACCTTC.

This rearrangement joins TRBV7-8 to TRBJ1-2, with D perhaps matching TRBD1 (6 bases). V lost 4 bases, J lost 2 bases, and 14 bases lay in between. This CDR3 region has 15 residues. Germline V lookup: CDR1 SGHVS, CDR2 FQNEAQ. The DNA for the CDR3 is TGTGCCAGCAGCTCTAGAACAGGGTCGAACTATGGCTACACCTTC. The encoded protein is CASSSRTGSNYGYTF.

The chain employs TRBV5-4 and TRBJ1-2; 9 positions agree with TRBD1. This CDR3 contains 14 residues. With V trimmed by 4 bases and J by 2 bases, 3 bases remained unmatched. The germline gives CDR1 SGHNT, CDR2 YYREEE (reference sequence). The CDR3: CASSTGQGNYGYTF. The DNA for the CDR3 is TGTGCCAGCAGCACCGGACAGGGGAACTATGGCTACACCTTC.

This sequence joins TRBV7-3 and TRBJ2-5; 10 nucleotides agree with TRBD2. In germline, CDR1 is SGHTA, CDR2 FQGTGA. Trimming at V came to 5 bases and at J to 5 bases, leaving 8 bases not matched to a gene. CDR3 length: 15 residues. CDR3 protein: CASSPIAGGVETQYF. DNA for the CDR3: TGTGCCAGCAGCCCCATAGCGGGAGGCGTGGAGACCCAGTACTTC.

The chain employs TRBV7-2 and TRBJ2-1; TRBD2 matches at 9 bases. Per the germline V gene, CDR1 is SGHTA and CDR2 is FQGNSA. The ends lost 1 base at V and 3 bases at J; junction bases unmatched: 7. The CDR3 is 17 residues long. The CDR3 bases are TGTGCCAGCAGCTTAGTTGCGACTAGCGGCTACTACAATGAGCAGTTCTTC. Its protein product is CASSLVATSGYYNEQFF.

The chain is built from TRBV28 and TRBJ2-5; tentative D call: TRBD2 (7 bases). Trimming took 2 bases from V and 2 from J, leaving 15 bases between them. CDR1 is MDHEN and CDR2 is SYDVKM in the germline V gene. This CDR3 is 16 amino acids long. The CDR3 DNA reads TGTGCCAGCAGTTTAGGGGGGGCAGGGCGACAAGAGACCCAGTACTTC. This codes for CASSLGGAGRQETQYF.

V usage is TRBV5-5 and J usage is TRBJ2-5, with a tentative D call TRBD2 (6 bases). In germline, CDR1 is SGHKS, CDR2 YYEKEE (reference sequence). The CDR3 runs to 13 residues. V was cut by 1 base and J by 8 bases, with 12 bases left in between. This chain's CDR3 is CASSLLQGGTQYF. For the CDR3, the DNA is TGTGCCAGCAGCTTGTTGCAGGGAGGTACCCAGTACTTC.

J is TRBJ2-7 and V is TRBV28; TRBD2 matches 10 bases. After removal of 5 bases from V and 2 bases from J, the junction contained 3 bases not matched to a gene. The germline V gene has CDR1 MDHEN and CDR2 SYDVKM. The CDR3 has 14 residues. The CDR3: CASSLAGEAYEQYF. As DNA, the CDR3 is TGTGCCAGCAGTCTAGCGGGAGAAGCCTACGAGCAGTACTTC.

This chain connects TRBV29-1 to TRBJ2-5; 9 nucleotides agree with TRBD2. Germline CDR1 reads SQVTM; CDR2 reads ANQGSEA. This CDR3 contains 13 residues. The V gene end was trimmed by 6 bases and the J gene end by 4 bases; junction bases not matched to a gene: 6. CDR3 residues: CSVAGGIGETQYF. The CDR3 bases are TGCAGCGTAGCGGGAGGAATCGGAGAGACCCAGTACTTC. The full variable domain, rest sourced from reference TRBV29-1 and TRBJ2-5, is SAVISQKPSRDICQRGTSLTIQCQVDSQVTMMFWYRQQPGQSLTLIATANQGSEATYESGFVIDKFPISRPNLTFSTLTVSNMSPEDSSIYLCSVAGGIGETQYFGPGTRLLVL.

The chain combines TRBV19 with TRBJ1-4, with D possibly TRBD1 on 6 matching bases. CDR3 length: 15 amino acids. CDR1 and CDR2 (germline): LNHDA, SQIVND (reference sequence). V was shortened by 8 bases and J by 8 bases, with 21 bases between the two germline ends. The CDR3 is CASGVWGRGNEKLFF. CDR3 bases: TGTGCCAGTGGGGTTTGGGGCAGGGGTAACGAAAAACTGTTTTTT.

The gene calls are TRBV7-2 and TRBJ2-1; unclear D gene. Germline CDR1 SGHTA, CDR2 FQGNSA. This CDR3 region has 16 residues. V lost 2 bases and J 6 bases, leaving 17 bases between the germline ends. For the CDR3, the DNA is TGTGCCAGCAGCTTAAGAGGTCTTTCCTCCGGCAATGAGCAGTTCTTC. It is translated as CASSLRGLSSGNEQFF.

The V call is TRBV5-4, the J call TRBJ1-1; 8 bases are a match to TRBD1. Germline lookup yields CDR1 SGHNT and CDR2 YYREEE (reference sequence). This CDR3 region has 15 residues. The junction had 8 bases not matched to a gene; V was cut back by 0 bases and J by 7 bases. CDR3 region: CASSLVGGQAHEAFF. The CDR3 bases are TGTGCCAGCAGCTTGGTGGGGGGACAGGCCCATGAAGCTTTCTTT.

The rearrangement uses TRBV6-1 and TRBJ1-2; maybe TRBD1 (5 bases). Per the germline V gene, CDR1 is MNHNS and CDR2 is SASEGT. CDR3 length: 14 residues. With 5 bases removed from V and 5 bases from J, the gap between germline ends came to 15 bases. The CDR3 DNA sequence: TGTGCCAGCAGTCGATCGACGACAGAGTATGGCTACACCTTC. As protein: CASSRSTTEYGYTF.

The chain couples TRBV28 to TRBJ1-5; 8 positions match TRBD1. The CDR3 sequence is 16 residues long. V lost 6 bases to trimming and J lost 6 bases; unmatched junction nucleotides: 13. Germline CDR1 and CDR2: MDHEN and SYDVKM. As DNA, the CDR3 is TGTGCCAGCAGAAATACTGACAGGGGTAATAGTCAGCCCCAGCATTTT. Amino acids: CASRNTDRGNSQPQHF.

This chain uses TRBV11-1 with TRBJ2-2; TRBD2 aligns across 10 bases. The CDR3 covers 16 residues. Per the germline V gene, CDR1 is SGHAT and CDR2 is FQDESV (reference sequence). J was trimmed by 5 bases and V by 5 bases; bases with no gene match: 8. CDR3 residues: CASSEKAGGWTGELFF. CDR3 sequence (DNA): TGTGCCAGCAGCGAAAAAGCGGGAGGGTGGACCGGGGAGCTGTTTTTT.

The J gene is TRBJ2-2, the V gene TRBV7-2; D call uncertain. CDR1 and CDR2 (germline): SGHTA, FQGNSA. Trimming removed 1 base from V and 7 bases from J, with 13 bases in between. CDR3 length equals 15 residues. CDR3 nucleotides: TGTGCCAGCAGCTTAGTTTACAGTTACGTCGGGGAGCTGTTTTTT. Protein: CASSLVYSYVGELFF.

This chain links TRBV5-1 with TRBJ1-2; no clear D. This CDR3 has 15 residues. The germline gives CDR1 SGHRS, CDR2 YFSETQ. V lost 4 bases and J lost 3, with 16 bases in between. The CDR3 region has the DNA TGCGCCAGCAGCCCCCGGGCCCCGGTGGACTATGGCTACACCTTC. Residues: CASSPRAPVDYGYTF.

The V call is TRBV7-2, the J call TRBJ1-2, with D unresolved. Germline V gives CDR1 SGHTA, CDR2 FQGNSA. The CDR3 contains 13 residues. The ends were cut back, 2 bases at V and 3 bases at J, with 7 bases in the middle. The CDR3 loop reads CASSLLPDYGYTF. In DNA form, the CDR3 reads TGTGCCAGCAGCTTATTACCAGACTATGGCTACACCTTC. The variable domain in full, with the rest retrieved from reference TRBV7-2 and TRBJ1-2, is GAGVSQSPSNKVTEKGKDVELRCDPISGHTALYWYRQSLGQGLEFLIYFQGNSAPDKSGLPSDRFSAERTGGSVSTLTIQRTQQEDSAVYLCASSLLPDYGYTFGSGTRLTVV.